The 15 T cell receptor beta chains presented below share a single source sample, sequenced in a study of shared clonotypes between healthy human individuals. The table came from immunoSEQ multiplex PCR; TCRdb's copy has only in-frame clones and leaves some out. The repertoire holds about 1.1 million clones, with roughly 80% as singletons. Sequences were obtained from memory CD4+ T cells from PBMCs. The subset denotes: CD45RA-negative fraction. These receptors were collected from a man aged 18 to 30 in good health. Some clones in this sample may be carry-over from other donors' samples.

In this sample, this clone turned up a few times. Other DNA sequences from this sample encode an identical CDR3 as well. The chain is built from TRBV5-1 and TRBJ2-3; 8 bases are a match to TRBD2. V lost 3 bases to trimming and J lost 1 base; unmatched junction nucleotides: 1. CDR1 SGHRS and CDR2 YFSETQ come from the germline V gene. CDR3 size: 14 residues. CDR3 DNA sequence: TGCGCCAGCAGCTCGACTAGCGGCACAGATACGCAGTATTTT. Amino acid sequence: CASSSTSGTDTQYF.

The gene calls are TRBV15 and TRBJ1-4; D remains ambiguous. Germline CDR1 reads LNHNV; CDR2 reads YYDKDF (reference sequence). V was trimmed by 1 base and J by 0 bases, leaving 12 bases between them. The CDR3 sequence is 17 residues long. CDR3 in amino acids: CATSRGRRDATNEKLFF. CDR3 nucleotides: TGTGCCACCAGCAGAGGTCGGAGAGACGCAACTAATGAAAAACTGTTTTTT.

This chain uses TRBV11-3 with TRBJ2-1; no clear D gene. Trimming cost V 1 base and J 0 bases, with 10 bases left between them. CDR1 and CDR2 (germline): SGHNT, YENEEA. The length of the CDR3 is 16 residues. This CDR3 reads CASSLAPASSYNEQFF. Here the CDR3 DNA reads TGTGCCAGCAGCTTAGCCCCGGCTAGCTCCTACAATGAGCAGTTCTTC.

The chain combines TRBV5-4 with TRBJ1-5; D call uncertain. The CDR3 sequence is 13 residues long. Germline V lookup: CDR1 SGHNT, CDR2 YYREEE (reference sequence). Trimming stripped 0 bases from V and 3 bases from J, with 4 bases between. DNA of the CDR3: TGTGCCAGCAGCTTGGGAGTCAATCAGCCCCAGCATTTT. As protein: CASSLGVNQPQHF.

CDR3: CSVEEGAAYNEQFF. CDR3 sequence (DNA): TGCAGCGTTGAAGAGGGGGCGGCCTACAATGAGCAGTTCTTC. The chain recombines TRBV29-1 with TRBJ2-1, with D possibly being TRBD1 (6 bases). V was trimmed by 0 bases and J by 2 bases, leaving 8 bases between them. CDR3 size: 14 residues. Per germline, CDR1 SQVTM and CDR2 ANQGSEA.

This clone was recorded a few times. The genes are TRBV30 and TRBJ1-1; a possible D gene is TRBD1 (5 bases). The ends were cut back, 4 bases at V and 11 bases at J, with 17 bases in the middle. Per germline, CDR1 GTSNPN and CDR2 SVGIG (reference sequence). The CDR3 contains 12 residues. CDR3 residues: CAWIPRGVGAFF. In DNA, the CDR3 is TGTGCCTGGATCCCCCGGGGCGTCGGGGCTTTCTTT.

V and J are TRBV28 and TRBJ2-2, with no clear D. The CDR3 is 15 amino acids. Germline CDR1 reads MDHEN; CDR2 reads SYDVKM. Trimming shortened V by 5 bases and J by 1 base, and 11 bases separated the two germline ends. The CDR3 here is CASSPPVVNTGELFF. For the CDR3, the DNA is TGTGCCAGCAGTCCCCCGGTGGTGAACACCGGGGAGCTGTTTTTT.

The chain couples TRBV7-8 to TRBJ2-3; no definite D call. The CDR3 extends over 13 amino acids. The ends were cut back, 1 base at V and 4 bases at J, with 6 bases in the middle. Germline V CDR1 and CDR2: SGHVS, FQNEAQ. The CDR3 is CASSLDEADTQYF. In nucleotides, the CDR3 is TGTGCCAGCAGCTTAGATGAAGCAGATACGCAGTATTTT.

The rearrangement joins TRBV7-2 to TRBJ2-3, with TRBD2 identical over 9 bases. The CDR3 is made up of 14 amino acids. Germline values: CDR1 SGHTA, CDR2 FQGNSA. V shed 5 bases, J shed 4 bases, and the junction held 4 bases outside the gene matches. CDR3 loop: CASSAWTSADTQYF. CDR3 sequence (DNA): TGTGCCAGCAGCGCGTGGACTAGCGCAGATACGCAGTATTTT.

CDR3 sequence reads: CASGTGGWDEKLFF. CDR3 nucleotides: TGTGCCAGTGGGACGGGAGGATGGGATGAAAAACTGTTTTTT. The V and J genes are TRBV19 and TRBJ1-4, with a tentative D call TRBD1 (5 bases). Per the germline V gene, CDR1 is LNHDA and CDR2 is SQIVND (reference sequence). V was clipped by 8 bases and J by 6 bases, with 16 bases between them. The CDR3 is 14 residues long.

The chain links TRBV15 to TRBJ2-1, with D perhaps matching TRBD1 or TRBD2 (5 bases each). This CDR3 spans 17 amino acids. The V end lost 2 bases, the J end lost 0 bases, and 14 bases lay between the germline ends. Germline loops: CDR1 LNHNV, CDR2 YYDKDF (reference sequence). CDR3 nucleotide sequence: TGTGCCACCAGCAGAACCCGGGGACCGAGCTCCTACAATGAGCAGTTCTTC. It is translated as CATSRTRGPSSYNEQFF.

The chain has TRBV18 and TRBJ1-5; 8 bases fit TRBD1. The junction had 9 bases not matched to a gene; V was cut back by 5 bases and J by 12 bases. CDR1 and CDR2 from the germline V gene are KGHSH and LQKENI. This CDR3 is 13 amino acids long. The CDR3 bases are TGTGCCAGCTCAACAGGGGGGTCCTCGCACCAGCATTTT. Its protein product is CASSTGGSSHQHF.

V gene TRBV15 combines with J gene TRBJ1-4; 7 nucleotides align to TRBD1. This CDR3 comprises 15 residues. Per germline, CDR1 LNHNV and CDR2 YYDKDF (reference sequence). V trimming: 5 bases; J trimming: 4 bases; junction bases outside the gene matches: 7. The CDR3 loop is CATSGWTGGNEKLFF. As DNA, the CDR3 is TGTGCCACCAGCGGCTGGACAGGCGGTAATGAAAAACTGTTTTTT. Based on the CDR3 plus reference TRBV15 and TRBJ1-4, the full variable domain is DAMVIQNPRYQVTQFGKPVTLSCSQTLNHNVMYWYQQKSSQAPKLLFHYYDKDFNNEADTPDNFQSRRPNTSFCFLDIRSPGLGDTAMYLCATSGWTGGNEKLFFGSGTQLSVL.

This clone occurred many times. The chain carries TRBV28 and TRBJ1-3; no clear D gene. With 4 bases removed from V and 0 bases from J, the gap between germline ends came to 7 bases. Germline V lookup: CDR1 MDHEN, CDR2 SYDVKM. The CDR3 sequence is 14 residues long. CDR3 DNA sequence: TGTGCCAGCAGTTCAGCCCTCTCTGGAAACACCATATATTTT. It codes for CASSSALSGNTIYF.

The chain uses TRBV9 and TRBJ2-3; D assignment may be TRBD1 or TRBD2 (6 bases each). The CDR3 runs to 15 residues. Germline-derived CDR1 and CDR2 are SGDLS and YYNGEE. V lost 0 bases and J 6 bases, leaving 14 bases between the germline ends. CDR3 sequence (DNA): TGTGCCAGCAGCGTAGGCAGGGGAGGCTCCGATACGCAGTATTTT. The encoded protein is CASSVGRGGSDTQYF.